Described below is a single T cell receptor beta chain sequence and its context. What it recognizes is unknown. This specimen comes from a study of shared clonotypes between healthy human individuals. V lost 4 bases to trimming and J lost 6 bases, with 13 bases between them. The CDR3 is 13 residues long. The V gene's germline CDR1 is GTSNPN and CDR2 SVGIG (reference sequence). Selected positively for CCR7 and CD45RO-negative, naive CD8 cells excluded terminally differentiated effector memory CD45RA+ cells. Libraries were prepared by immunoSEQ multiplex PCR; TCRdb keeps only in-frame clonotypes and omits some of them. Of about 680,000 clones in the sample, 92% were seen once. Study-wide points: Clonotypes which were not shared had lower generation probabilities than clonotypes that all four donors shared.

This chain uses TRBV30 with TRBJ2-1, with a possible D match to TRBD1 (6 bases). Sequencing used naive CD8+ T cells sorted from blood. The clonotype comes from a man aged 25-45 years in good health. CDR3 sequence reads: CAWNMGQRNEQFF. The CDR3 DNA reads TGTGCCTGGAATATGGGACAACGCAATGAGCAGTTCTTC.